Shown below are 10 T cell receptor beta chains from a single sample sequenced in a study of blood T cell repertoires in COVID-19. Some clones are missing from TCRdb's copy, which holds only in-frame ones; the method was immunoSEQ multiplex PCR. The sample holds over 350,000 clones, around 88% seen once. Sequences were obtained from peripheral blood. All receptors come from a woman aged 25 to 39 with acute or convalescent COVID-19.

The rearrangement links TRBV9 to TRBJ2-1, with D maybe TRBD2 (6 bases). This CDR3 region has 14 residues. Trimming left V 4 bases short and J 6 bases short, with 14 bases between. The germline V gene has CDR1 SGDLS and CDR2 YYNGEE. This CDR3 is CASSSGRSTNEQFF. In DNA, the CDR3 is TGTGCCAGCAGCTCAGGGAGGAGCACCAATGAGCAGTTCTTC.

The chain joins TRBV30 to TRBJ1-1; possibly TRBD1 for D (5 bases). V lost 2 bases to trimming and J lost 3 bases, with 7 bases between them. The germline V gene encodes CDR1 GTSNPN and CDR2 SVGIG (reference sequence). This CDR3 is 12 amino acids long. DNA of the CDR3: TGTGCCTGGAGTTGGGGGGACACTGAAGCTTTCTTT. Protein product: CAWSWGDTEAFF.

V gene TRBV14 combines with J gene TRBJ2-2; 9 bases fit TRBD1. The CDR3 is made up of 18 amino acids. V trimming: 4 bases; J trimming: 1 base; junction bases outside the gene matches: 10. Germline loops: CDR1 SGHDN, CDR2 FVKESK. CDR3 coding DNA: TGTGCCAGCAGCCCAAGGGGCCGGGACAGGGTGAACACCGGGGAGCTGTTTTTT. It translates to CASSPRGRDRVNTGELFF. The full variable domain, in which reference TRBV14 and TRBJ2-2 provide the parts outside the CDR3, is EAGVTQFPSHSVIEKGQTVTLRCDPISGHDNLYWYRRVMGKEIKFLLHFVKESKQDESGMPNNRFLAERTGGTYSTLKVQPAELEDSGVYFCASSPRGRDRVNTGELFFGEGSRLTVL.

This chain connects TRBV5-1 to TRBJ2-5, with 14 bases that match TRBD2. The CDR3 is made up of 15 amino acids. From germline, CDR1 is SGHRS and CDR2 YFSETQ. V trimming: 7 bases; J trimming: 5 bases; junction bases outside the gene matches: 7. CDR3 loop: CASCRTSGGLETQYF. As DNA, the CDR3 is TGCGCCAGCTGCCGGACTAGCGGGGGGTTGGAGACCCAGTACTTC.

The chain uses TRBV11-2 and TRBJ2-2; 8 positions match TRBD1. The CDR3 sequence is 15 residues long. Germline V gives CDR1 SGHAT, CDR2 FQNNGV. Trimming at V came to 5 bases and at J to 6 bases, leaving 8 bases not matched to a gene. CDR3 bases: TGTGCCAGCAGCCCGGACAGGGTAGTACCCGGGGAGCTGTTTTTT. This translates into CASSPDRVVPGELFF. Complete variable domain (other parts from reference TRBV11-2 and TRBJ2-2): EAGVAQSPRYKIIEKRQSVAFWCNPISGHATLYWYQQILGQGPKLLIQFQNNGVVDDSQLPKDRFSAERLKGVDSTLKIQPAKLEDSAVYLCASSPDRVVPGELFFGEGSRLTVL.

This chain connects TRBV7-2 to TRBJ1-5; D is undetermined. Germline CDR1 SGHTA, CDR2 FQGNSA. The V and J ends lost 2 bases and 7 bases respectively, with 12 bases between them. The CDR3 is 14 amino acids. The CDR3 DNA reads as TGTGCCAGCAGCTTAAGTTCGTCAAGCCAGCCCCAGCATTTT. This encodes CASSLSSSSQPQHF.

The rearrangement links TRBV7-6 to TRBJ2-3; D unresolved. The V end lost 5 bases, the J end lost 0 bases, and 15 bases lay between the germline ends. The CDR3 covers 16 residues. Germline values: CDR1 SGHVS, CDR2 FNYEAQ. In nucleotides, the CDR3 is TGTGCCAGCAGCCCCCAGGTGGGCTCTAGCACAGATACGCAGTATTTT. Its translation: CASSPQVGSSTDTQYF. The variable domain in full, completed from reference TRBV7-6 and TRBJ2-3, reads GAGVSQSPRYKVTKRGQDVALRCDPISGHVSLYWYRQALGQGPEFLTYFNYEAQQDKSGLPNDRFSAERPEGSISTLTIQRTEQRDSAMYRCASSPQVGSSTDTQYFGPGTRLTVL.

The rearrangement links TRBV28 to TRBJ1-6; 8 bases fit TRBD1. The CDR3 is made up of 13 amino acids. Germline values: CDR1 MDHEN, CDR2 SYDVKM. With V trimmed by 7 bases and J by 7 bases, 3 bases remained unmatched. The CDR3 region has the DNA TGTGCCAGCACCTGGGACAGGAATTCACCCCTCCACTTT. This codes for CASTWDRNSPLHF.

This sequence joins TRBV3-1 (or the pseudogene TRBV3-2) and TRBJ2-6; 8 bases agree with TRBD1. With 0 bases clipped from V and 0 bases from J, the junction kept 13 bases outside the gene matches. This CDR3 is 21 amino acids long. CDR1 LGHDT and CDR2 YNNKEL come from the germline V gene (reference sequence). In DNA, the CDR3 is TGTGCCAGCAGCCAAGAAAGGCCTGGACAGGGACCCTACTCTGGGGCCAACGTCCTGACTTTC. Protein product: CASSQERPGQGPYSGANVLTF.

The chain recombines TRBV10-2 with TRBJ2-7, with TRBD2 matching 8 bases. The length of the CDR3 is 14 residues. Germline CDR1 WSHSY, CDR2 SAAADI. V was pared by 8 bases and J by 3 bases, with 9 bases of the junction left unmatched. The CDR3 DNA sequence: TGCGCCAGCGATAGAGCGGGGGCCCTCTACGAGCAGTACTTC. Protein product: CASDRAGALYEQYF.